The 29 T cell receptor beta chains below all came from one sample that was sequenced in a study of blood T cell repertoires in COVID-19. TCRdb's copy holds only in-frame clones and misses some; the assay was immunoSEQ multiplex PCR. Of 150,000 to 200,000 clones listed, about 86% are singletons. Specimen: PBMCs or T cells enriched from blood (not recorded which). The receptor set was obtained from a woman between 40 and 55 years old in a cohort exposed to, infected with or recovered from COVID-19 (not recorded which).

The genes are TRBV5-8 and TRBJ2-5; the match to TRBD1 covers 7 bases. Germline values: CDR1 SGHTS, CDR2 YDEGEE. The CDR3 loop spans 14 amino acids. The V and J ends lost 4 bases and 4 bases, in that order; junction bases with no gene match: 7. The CDR3, as DNA: TGTGCCAGCAGCAAGGGGGCGCGAGGAGAGACCCAGTACTTC. Residues: CASSKGARGETQYF.

This clone was counted a few times. The chain uses TRBV6-1 and TRBJ1-5; D possibly corresponds to TRBD1 (6 bases). V lost 0 bases and J 3 bases, leaving 9 bases between the germline ends. CDR3 length: 15 amino acids. Germline values: CDR1 MNHNS, CDR2 SASEGT. CDR3 amino acids: CASSEAGGLNQPQHF. CDR3 coding DNA: TGTGCCAGCAGTGAAGCAGGGGGTCTCAATCAGCCCCAGCATTTT.

The rearrangement joins TRBV5-1 to TRBJ2-1, with D tentatively TRBD2 (7 bases). V was clipped by 6 bases and J by 7 bases, with 26 bases between them. The CDR3 runs 17 residues. Germline V gene data show CDR1 as SGHRS and CDR2 as YFSETQ. The CDR3 protein is CASTGGHILPEGNEQFF. The CDR3 nucleotides read TGCGCCAGCACGGGGGGCCATATCCTTCCCGAGGGGAATGAGCAGTTCTTC.

This clone was detected a few times. J is TRBJ1-1 and V is TRBV5-1, with TRBD1 as a possible D gene (5 bases). V lost 3 bases and J 0 bases, leaving 9 bases between the germline ends. CDR1 SGHRS and CDR2 YFSETQ come from the germline V gene. The CDR3 covers 14 residues. CDR3 nucleotide sequence: TGCGCCAGCAGCTGGGCAGGGTTGAACACTGAAGCTTTCTTT. It translates to CASSWAGLNTEAFF.

The chain recombines TRBV7-8 with TRBJ1-6; the match to TRBD1 covers 8 bases. The length of the CDR3 is 17 residues. The ends lost 7 bases at V and 0 bases at J; junction bases unmatched: 8. Germline V lookup: CDR1 SGHVS, CDR2 FQNEAQ. The CDR3 spells CASTSRQGSSYNSPLHF. In nucleotides, the CDR3 is TGTGCCAGCACCTCTAGACAGGGGAGCTCCTATAATTCACCCCTCCACTTT.

CDR3 nucleotides: TGTGCCACCAGTGATGCCCGGTCCTCCGGGGATGAGCAGTTCTTC. It is translated as CATSDARSSGDEQFF. This chain joins TRBV24-1 and TRBJ2-1; perhaps TRBD2 as D (5 bases). Germline CDR1 reads KGHDR; CDR2 reads SFDVKD. This CDR3 has 15 residues. V dropped 3 bases and J dropped 8 bases, with 16 bases sitting between them.

This sequence joins TRBV19 and TRBJ1-1; 7 bases are a match to TRBD1. CDR1 and CDR2 (germline): LNHDA, SQIVND (reference sequence). Trimming removed 6 bases from V and 0 bases from J; junction bases left unmatched: 7. The length of the CDR3 is 15 residues. CDR3 nucleotide sequence: TGTGCCAGTAGGCCCAACAGGGGCTTGAACACTGAAGCTTTCTTT. It specifies CASRPNRGLNTEAFF.

The chain recombines TRBV3-1 (or the pseudogene TRBV3-2) with TRBJ2-3; tentative D call: TRBD2 (6 bases). CDR1 is LGHDT, CDR2 YNNKEL, per germline (reference sequence). Trimming cost V 3 bases and J 0 bases, with 7 bases left between them. The CDR3 runs to 14 residues. CDR3 DNA: TGTGCCAGCAGCCAGGGGACTAGCACAGATACGCAGTATTTT. Its translation: CASSQGTSTDTQYF.

The chain carries TRBV5-8 and TRBJ2-5; 7 bases fit TRBD1. The CDR3 loop spans 14 amino acids. The ends lost 3 bases at V and 5 bases at J; junction bases unmatched: 7. Germline V lookup: CDR1 SGHTS, CDR2 YDEGEE. Here the CDR3 DNA reads TGTGCCAGCAGCTCCTTAGGGGGCCCGGAGACCCAGTACTTC. This sequence encodes CASSSLGGPETQYF. The complete variable domain, with remaining parts taken from reference TRBV5-8 and TRBJ2-5, reads EAGVTQSPTHLIKTRGQQATLRCSPISGHTSVYWYQQALGLGLQFLLWYDEGEERNRGNFPPRFSGRQFPNYSSELNVNALELEDSALYLCASSSLGGPETQYFGPGTRLLVL.

In this sample, this clone turned up a few times. This chain links TRBV28 with TRBJ2-6, with 7 bases fitting TRBD2. This CDR3 has 16 amino acids. Unmatched junction bases numbered 7, after V lost 5 bases and J lost 3 bases. Germline CDR1 reads MDHEN; CDR2 reads SYDVKM. CDR3 bases: TGTGCCAGCAGTCCCGCGGGGAGGGATGGGGCCAACGTCCTGACTTTC. Amino acid sequence: CASSPAGRDGANVLTF.

This clone came up once. The V call is TRBV7-9, the J call TRBJ2-3; D is unclear. Trimming took 0 bases from V and 4 from J, leaving 5 bases between them. The V gene's germline CDR1 is SEHNR and CDR2 FQNEAQ (reference sequence). The CDR3 is made up of 13 amino acids. The CDR3 DNA reads TGTGCCAGCAGCTTAGCAACAGCAGATACGCAGTATTTT. Protein: CASSLATADTQYF.

This clone appeared once. This sequence joins TRBV28 and TRBJ1-3, with unresolved D. Germline CDR1 is MDHEN and CDR2 is SYDVKM. CDR3 length: 14 residues. V gave up 5 bases and J gave up 2 bases, with 10 bases separating them. CDR3 bases: TGTGCCAGCAGTCCAGCCCGGGCTGGAAACACCATATATTTT. This translates into CASSPARAGNTIYF.

CDR3: CASSQTSGYNEQFF. Here the CDR3 DNA reads TGTGCCAGCAGCCAGACTAGCGGCTACAATGAGCAGTTCTTC. V and J are TRBV7-9 and TRBJ2-1, with 9 bases that match TRBD2. The CDR3 contains 14 residues. Per germline, CDR1 SEHNR and CDR2 FQNEAQ (reference sequence). V was pared by 5 bases and J by 3 bases, with 2 bases of the junction left unmatched.

J is TRBJ1-4 and V is TRBV29-1; D not certain. The CDR3 length is 11 residues. The V end lost 4 bases, the J end lost 8 bases, and 8 bases lay between the germline ends. The germline V gene encodes CDR1 SQVTM and CDR2 ANQGSEA. The CDR3 spells CSVGAGEKLFF. The CDR3 bases are TGCAGCGTTGGGGCAGGAGAAAAACTGTTTTTT.

Only a few counts were recorded for this clone. The rearrangement links TRBV6-1 to TRBJ1-3; 8 nucleotides line up with TRBD1. The CDR3 is 15 residues long. Germline CDR1 is MNHNS and CDR2 is SASEGT. V was pared by 3 bases and J by 3 bases, with 4 bases of the junction left unmatched. CDR3 protein: CASSEDREIGNTIYF. The CDR3 bases are TGTGCCAGCAGTGAGGACAGGGAAATTGGAAACACCATATATTTT.

V usage is TRBV5-5 and J usage is TRBJ1-5, with a weak D call TRBD1 (5 bases). V shed 4 bases and J shed 0 bases, with 11 bases lying between them. Germline-derived CDR1 and CDR2 are SGHKS and YYEKEE (reference sequence). The length of the CDR3 is 15 residues. This CDR3 is CASSKDITSNQPQHF. The CDR3 coding sequence is TGTGCCAGCAGCAAGGACATAACTAGCAATCAGCCCCAGCATTTT. Full variable domain (outside the CDR3, taken from reference TRBV5-5 and TRBJ1-5): DAGVTQSPTHLIKTRGQQVTLRCSPISGHKSVSWYQQVLGQGPQFIFQYYEKEERGRGNFPDRFSARQFPNYSSELNVNALLLGDSALYLCASSKDITSNQPQHFGDGTRLSIL.

This chain links TRBV2 with TRBJ1-1; weak D call: TRBD1 (5 bases). The length of the CDR3 is 17 residues. Trimming stripped 4 bases from V and 5 bases from J, with 23 bases between. In germline, CDR1 is SNHLY, CDR2 FYNNEI. CDR3 bases: TGTGCCAGCAGTGTTTTGGCAGGGAACCTTGATATAACTGAAGCTTTCTTT. It yields the protein CASSVLAGNLDITEAFF.

This chain links TRBV7-7 with TRBJ2-1; 8 nucleotides line up with TRBD1. The CDR3 sequence is 16 residues long. Germline V gene sequence: CDR1 SSHAT, CDR2 FNYEAQ (reference sequence). Germline trimming cut 2 bases from V and 2 bases from J; bases unmatched to any gene: 5. The CDR3 protein is CASSLRQGPAYNEQFF. CDR3 in DNA: TGTGCCAGCAGCTTACGACAGGGGCCCGCCTACAATGAGCAGTTCTTC. Supplemented by reference TRBV7-7 and TRBJ2-1, the full variable domain reads GAGVSQSPRYKVTKRGQDVTLRCDPISSHATLYWYQQALGQGPEFLTYFNYEAQPDKSGLPSDRFSAERPEGSISTLTIQRTEQRDSAMYRCASSLRQGPAYNEQFFGPGTRLTVL.

This chain uses TRBV4-1 with TRBJ2-5, with 10 bases identical to TRBD2. CDR1 is MGHRA, CDR2 YSYEKL, per germline. V was clipped by 4 bases and J by 5 bases; unmatched bases: 4. The CDR3 is made up of 14 amino acids. CDR3 sequence reads: CASSPSGSLETQYF. In DNA form, the CDR3 reads TGCGCCAGCAGCCCTAGCGGGAGCCTGGAGACCCAGTACTTC.

This clone showed up just a few times. The rearrangement links TRBV2 to TRBJ2-7; possible D gene TRBD1, 5 bases. Germline V CDR1 and CDR2: SNHLY, FYNNEI. The V end lost 4 bases, the J end lost 2 bases, and 15 bases lay between the germline ends. This CDR3 has 15 residues. The CDR3 DNA is TGTGCCAGCAGTGGGTGGGTAGGGGCCACCTACGAGCAGTACTTC. Translation: CASSGWVGATYEQYF.

The chain employs TRBV19 and TRBJ2-3; 11 positions match TRBD2. Losses at the gene ends were 5 bases for V and 5 bases for J; bases not matched to a gene: 6. The germline V gene encodes CDR1 LNHDA and CDR2 SQIVND (reference sequence). This CDR3 is 15 amino acids long. The CDR3 spells CASSVTSGNRDTQYF. CDR3 bases: TGTGCCAGTAGTGTGACTAGCGGGAACCGAGATACGCAGTATTTT.

This sequence joins TRBV4-1 and TRBJ2-3; TRBD1 matches 7 bases. Germline V gene sequence: CDR1 MGHRA, CDR2 YSYEKL. V was clipped by 2 bases and J by 2 bases; unmatched bases: 7. The CDR3 length is 16 residues. The CDR3 loop is CASSQLGQANTDTQYF. The CDR3 DNA reads as TGCGCCAGCAGCCAACTCGGACAGGCGAACACAGATACGCAGTATTTT.

CDR3 coding DNA: TGTGCCAGCAGCCAATCCGCCAGGGCCAACCTTCACTACGAGCAGTACTTC. It encodes CASSQSARANLHYEQYF. V usage is TRBV16 and J usage is TRBJ2-7; maybe TRBD1 (5 bases). Germline loops: CDR1 KGHSY, CDR2 FQNENV. The V and J ends lost 0 bases and 3 bases respectively, with 18 bases between them. The CDR3 contains 17 residues.

The chain links TRBV6-2 or TRBV6-3 to TRBJ2-7, with D tentatively TRBD1 (6 bases). Germline V lookup: CDR1 MNHEY, CDR2 SVGEGT. The CDR3 contains 13 residues. V shed 5 bases and J shed 4 bases, with 12 bases lying between them. The CDR3 protein is CASSQRTVYEQYF. The CDR3 region has the DNA TGTGCCAGCAGTCAACGGACAGTTTACGAGCAGTACTTC.

The rearrangement uses TRBV13 and TRBJ2-1; no clear D. The CDR3 contains 13 residues. Germline assignment: CDR1 PRHDT and CDR2 FYEKMQ (reference sequence). Trimming stripped 5 bases from V and 10 bases from J, with 15 bases between. In nucleotides, the CDR3 is TGTGCCAGCAGCCCCTCTTCGGTTTTGGAGCAGTTCTTC. It codes for CASSPSSVLEQFF.

Only one count was recorded for this clone. The chain uses TRBV6-2 or TRBV6-3 and TRBJ2-3, with 11 bases aligning to TRBD2. CDR3 length equals 18 residues. V lost 5 bases and J lost 0; bases outside the gene matches: 10. Looked up from germline, CDR1 is MNHEY and CDR2 is SVGEGT. This chain's CDR3 is CASSHLSGRGASTDTQYF. CDR3 sequence (DNA): TGTGCCAGCAGTCACCTTAGCGGGAGGGGCGCTAGCACAGATACGCAGTATTTT.

The chain has TRBV4-1 and TRBJ2-2; 7 bases line up with TRBD1. The CDR3 has 16 amino acids. V was pared by 1 base and J by 1 base, with 3 bases of the junction left unmatched. Germline-derived CDR1 and CDR2 are MGHRA and YSYEKL. CDR3 bases: TGCGCCAGCAGCCAAGGACAGGGTCGGAACACCGGGGAGCTGTTTTTT. Translated: CASSQGQGRNTGELFF.

The genes are TRBV11-2 and TRBJ1-1; D is ambiguous. Trimming took off 2 bases at V and 1 base at J, with 5 bases between the two ends. The germline V gene encodes CDR1 SGHAT and CDR2 FQNNGV. CDR3 length equals 13 residues. CDR3 sequence reads: CASSLYGNTEAFF. The CDR3 DNA follows: TGTGCCAGCAGCTTATACGGGAACACTGAAGCTTTCTTT.

This chain connects TRBV5-4 to TRBJ2-7; 10 bases align to TRBD1. Germline assignment: CDR1 SGHNT and CDR2 YYREEE (reference sequence). The J segment lost 0 bases and the V segment lost 3 bases, leaving 3 bases of the junction unmatched. CDR3 length: 15 amino acids. The DNA of the CDR3 is TGTGCCAGCAGCTGGACAGGGGGTCTCTCCTACGAGCAGTACTTC. Translated, it gives CASSWTGGLSYEQYF.